These 24 T cell receptor beta chains came from one sample sequenced in a study of T cell repertoires in cytomegalovirus infection. In TCRdb, the reads were re-called with MiXCR into one record per CDR3 protein. The sample consists of about 270,000 distinct CDR3 sequences, roughly a fifth of them appearing once. No antigen has been identified for these receptors. Here the sequenced sample was cultured PBMCs, taken from culture after CMV antigen stimulation. The receptors derive from a human donor in good health (CMV status not recorded). Some clones in this sample may be carry-over from other donors' samples.

The rearrangement uses TRBV4-1 and TRBJ2-3; 7 bases fit TRBD2. Germline V gene lookup returns CDR1 MGHRA and CDR2 YSYEKL. This CDR3 has 15 residues. The V and J ends lost 4 bases and 3 bases, in that order; junction bases with no gene match: 7. The CDR3 reads CASSPRREMTDTQYF. The CDR3 region has the DNA TGCGCCAGCAGCCCGCGGCGGGAGATGACAGATACGCAGTATTTT.

The V call is TRBV4-1, the J call TRBJ2-2; TRBD2 matches 7 bases. Germline loops: CDR1 MGHRA, CDR2 YSYEKL. CDR3 length equals 15 residues. V lost 7 bases and J lost 2; bases outside the gene matches: 7. This CDR3 reads CASKSLAGNTGELFF. CDR3 bases: TGCGCCAGCAAAAGTTTAGCGGGTAACACCGGGGAGCTGTTTTTT.

The chain couples TRBV6-5 to TRBJ1-4; D is possibly TRBD1 (5 bases). V was cut by 6 bases and J by 5 bases, with 13 bases left in between. Germline V gives CDR1 MNHEY, CDR2 SVGAGI. The CDR3 length is 14 residues. The CDR3 coding sequence is TGTGCCAGCAGACGGACACGGACGAATGAAAAACTGTTTTTT. It specifies CASRRTRTNEKLFF.

This clonotype was observed at least ten times. The V gene is TRBV11-3, the J gene TRBJ2-5; D is undetermined. CDR1 is SGHNT and CDR2 is YENEEA in the germline V gene. The CDR3 is made up of 14 amino acids. V gave up 1 base and J gave up 5 bases, with 11 bases separating them. The CDR3 nucleotides are TGTGCCAGCAGCTTAGTTTCCTGGCGGGAGACCCAGTACTTC. This gives the protein CASSLVSWRETQYF.

This clonotype came up a few times. The gene calls are TRBV11-2 and TRBJ2-7; D assignment may be TRBD1 or TRBD2 (5 bases each). This CDR3 has 13 amino acids. V lost 7 bases and J lost 1, with 11 bases in between. Germline V lookup: CDR1 SGHAT, CDR2 FQNNGV. The DNA of the CDR3 is TGTGCCAGCACCACAGGAGGATCCTACGAGCAGTACGTC. Residues: CASTTGGSYEQYV.

This clonotype turned up a few times. The chain combines TRBV20-1 with TRBJ2-7; D remains ambiguous. Trimming shortened V by 6 bases and J by 1 base, and 13 bases separated the two germline ends. This CDR3 contains 13 residues. Germline V lookup: CDR1 DFQATT, CDR2 SNEGSKA (reference sequence). As DNA, the CDR3 is TGCAGTGCCTCCCCCTCTGGGTCCTACGAGCAGTACTTC. The encoded protein is CSASPSGSYEQYF.

This clonotype was counted ten times or more. CDR3 sequence reads: CASSLAQGYEQYF. For the CDR3, the DNA is TGTGCCAGCAGCTTAGCCCAGGGCTACGAGCAGTACTTC. This chain uses TRBV7-2 with TRBJ2-7; tentative D call: TRBD1 (5 bases). This CDR3 contains 13 residues. CDR1 SGHTA and CDR2 FQGNSA come from the germline V gene. V gave up 0 bases and J gave up 3 bases, with 6 bases separating them.

This clonotype was counted ten times or more. The V and J genes are TRBV7-8 and TRBJ1-2, with unresolved D. The V end was cut by 2 bases, the J end by 3 bases, with 4 bases between. Germline V gene sequence: CDR1 SGHVS, CDR2 FQNEAQ. This CDR3 contains 12 residues. CDR3 sequence: CASSLWDYGYTF. The CDR3 coding sequence is TGTGCCAGCAGCTTATGGGACTATGGCTACACCTTC.

This clonotype was detected only a few times. The chain employs TRBV11-2 and TRBJ2-1; D uncertain. The CDR3 is 16 amino acids. CDR1 is SGHAT and CDR2 is FQNNGV in the germline V gene. Deletions cut 0 bases from V and 0 bases from J, with 9 bases between. CDR3 DNA sequence: TGTGCCAGCAGCTTAGACAAGGGTAGCTCCTACAATGAGCAGTTCTTC. Translated, it gives CASSLDKGSSYNEQFF.

In its sample, this clonotype was seen once. One end of the junction varies from germline; a read error may be responsible. The CDR3 DNA follows: TGTGCCAGCAGTTATTCCTCCGGGACAGGGTCCACCGGGGAGCTGTATTTT. Translating gives CASSYSSGTGSTGELYF. The gene calls are TRBV6-2 or TRBV6-3 and TRBJ2-2; 9 bases fit TRBD1. The CDR3 runs to 17 residues. Germline values: CDR1 MNHEY, CDR2 SVGEGT.

This clonotype was counted ten times or more. The chain couples TRBV5-5 to TRBJ2-7; 7 bases fit TRBD1. Germline V gene lookup returns CDR1 SGHKS and CDR2 YYEKEE (reference sequence). Trimming cost V 0 bases and J 4 bases; bases outside gene matches: 10. This CDR3 has 16 amino acids. Written as DNA, the CDR3 is TGTGCCAGCAGCTTGGAAACCGGGACAGAATCTTACGAGCAGTACGTC. Translation: CASSLETGTESYEQYV.

This clonotype appeared a single time. This rearrangement joins TRBV10-3 to TRBJ1-1, with a tentative D call TRBD1 (5 bases). Trimming pared 4 bases from V and 2 bases from J, leaving 8 bases between. The CDR3 totals 13 residues. CDR1 is ENHRY, CDR2 SYGVKD, per germline. CDR3 amino acids: CAISVQDNTEAFF. The CDR3 DNA follows: TGTGCCATCAGTGTACAGGACAACACTGAAGCTTTCTTT.

The chain joins TRBV6-1 to TRBJ2-1, with 10 bases matching TRBD2. The CDR3 consists of 15 residues. V lost 6 bases to trimming and J lost 7 bases; unmatched junction nucleotides: 9. CDR1 is MNHNS, CDR2 SASEGT, per germline. The CDR3 region is CASRVAGGWSNEQFF. In DNA, the CDR3 is TGTGCCAGCAGGGTAGCGGGAGGTTGGAGTAATGAGCAGTTCTTC.

The chain has TRBV5-4 and TRBJ2-7; no clear D. Trimming left V 1 base short and J 1 base short, with 9 bases between. CDR3 length: 14 residues. Germline CDR1 SGHNT, CDR2 YYREEE (reference sequence). This CDR3 reads CASSLTGSSYEQYV. The CDR3 DNA reads as TGTGCCAGCAGCTTGACGGGCAGTTCCTACGAGCAGTACGTC.

The V and J genes are TRBV6-2 or TRBV6-3 and TRBJ2-2; TRBD1 matches at 9 bases. The CDR3 is 15 amino acids. The ends lost 6 bases at V and 5 bases at J; junction bases unmatched: 7. Germline V gene sequence: CDR1 MNHEY, CDR2 SVGEGT. CDR3 amino acids: CASSWTGALTGELFF. In DNA form, the CDR3 reads TGTGCCAGCAGCTGGACAGGGGCCCTAACCGGGGAGCTGTTTTTT.

Only a few counts were recorded for this clonotype. This chain joins TRBV2 and TRBJ1-5; D is possibly TRBD1 (6 bases). The CDR3 spans 13 residues. The germline V and J ends were trimmed by 6 bases and 6 bases, with 12 bases remaining between them. Germline V gene data show CDR1 as SNHLY and CDR2 as FYNNEI. CDR3 nucleotides: TGTGCCAGCAGGCCAGGGGAGGGTCAGCCCCAGCATTTT. This encodes CASRPGEGQPQHF. Looking up the rest from reference TRBV2 and TRBJ1-5 gives the full variable domain: EPEVTQTPSHQVTQMGQEVILRCVPISNHLYFYWYRQILGQKVEFLVSFYNNEISEKSEIFDDQFSVERPDGSNFTLKIRSTKLEDSAMYFCASRPGEGQPQHFGDGTRLSIL.

At least ten counts were recorded for this clonotype. V usage is TRBV7-2 and J usage is TRBJ2-5; no reliable D call. The CDR3 is 15 residues long. Germline loops: CDR1 SGHTA, CDR2 FQGNSA. V was cut by 4 bases and J by 2 bases, with 14 bases left in between. The CDR3 region is CASSYYSRSQETQYF. For the CDR3, the DNA is TGTGCCAGCAGCTATTACTCCCGGTCGCAAGAGACCCAGTACTTC.

This sequence joins TRBV12-3 or TRBV12-4 and TRBJ2-7, with 11 bases fitting TRBD2. The trim removed 5 bases at V and 4 bases at J, leaving 13 bases unmatched. The CDR3 consists of 17 residues. The CDR3 DNA sequence: TGTGCCAGCAGTCCCGGACTAGCGGGCTCTTGGTTGTACGAGCAGTACTTC. Its protein product is CASSPGLAGSWLYEQYF.

Remarks on this clonotype: This may be a read error, as it is one base from a much larger clone. V gene TRBV7-2 combines with J gene TRBJ2-1; 8 bases are a match to TRBD2. Germline loops: CDR1 SGHTA, CDR2 FQGNSA. The junction had 10 bases not matched to a gene; V was cut back by 0 bases and J by 6 bases. This CDR3 has 17 residues. The CDR3 DNA sequence: TGTGCCAGCAGCTTAGCACCCCCGGCGGGAGGCTCCAATGAGCAGTTCTTC. The encoded protein is CASSLAPPAGGSNEQFF.

The rearrangement joins TRBV11-3 to TRBJ2-1; TRBD1 might be the D (5 bases). Germline V gene data show CDR1 as SGHNT and CDR2 as YENEEA. CDR3 length equals 13 residues. V lost 1 base to trimming and J lost 7 bases, with 8 bases between them. The CDR3 DNA is TGTGCCAGCAGCTTAGTCAGGGCTAATGAGCAGTTCTTC. This translates into CASSLVRANEQFF. The entire variable domain, with the rest obtained from reference TRBV11-3 and TRBJ2-1, is as follows: EAGVVQSPRYKIIEKKQPVAFWCNPISGHNTLYWYLQNLGQGPELLIRYENEEAVDDSQLPKDRFSAERLKGVDSTLKIQPAELGDSAVYLCASSLVRANEQFFGPGTRLTVL.

The chain uses TRBV6-5 and TRBJ2-1; D possibly matches TRBD1 or TRBD2 (5 bases each). CDR1 is MNHEY and CDR2 is SVGAGI in the germline V gene. The CDR3 consists of 15 residues. V was pared by 0 bases and J by 2 bases, with 8 bases between. In DNA form, the CDR3 reads TGTGCCAGCAGTTACTCGGGACCGACCTACAATGAGCAGTTCTTC. Its protein is CASSYSGPTYNEQFF.

This clonotype was observed many times. The rearrangement joins TRBV19 to TRBJ2-3, with 8 bases that match TRBD2. J lost 1 base, V lost 7 bases, and 10 bases had no gene match. The CDR3 spans 16 residues. CDR1 is LNHDA and CDR2 is SQIVND in the germline V gene (reference sequence). As DNA, the CDR3 is TGTGCCAGTACTCGGGGGGGCAGTCCCGGCACAGATACGCAGTATTTT. It is translated as CASTRGGSPGTDTQYF.

With regard to this clonotype: This may be a read error: a much more frequent sequence differs by one nucleotide. This chain connects TRBV4-1 to TRBJ1-1; D remains unclear. CDR3 size: 14 residues. Germline V gene lookup returns CDR1 MGHRA and CDR2 YSYEKL. The CDR3 DNA is TGCGCCAGCAGCCAAGACAGGAGGAACACTGTAGCTTTCTTT. Its protein is CASSQDRRNTVAFF.

This clonotype was found a few times. In DNA, the CDR3 is TGCAGCGTTGCGGGACTAGCGGGACCCCAAGGTACAGATACGCAGTATTTT. Protein product: CSVAGLAGPQGTDTQYF. The gene calls are TRBV29-1 and TRBJ2-3; TRBD2 aligns across 13 bases. This CDR3 contains 17 residues. J gave up 3 bases and V 4 bases, and 10 bases lay outside the gene matches. Germline lookup yields CDR1 SQVTM and CDR2 ANQGSEA.